A single sample is the source of the 22 T cell receptor beta chains below, sequenced in a study of cytomegalovirus exposure and HLA in healthy donors. The study ran its PCR with 60 Vbeta and 13 Jbeta primers. The protocol was immunoSEQ multiplex PCR, while the TCRdb copy is restricted to in-frame clones and leaves out a portion. The sample lists about 160,000 clones, 77% seen once, with roughly 2% in the top ten. The specimen was PBMCs. The receptors come from a middle-aged man in good health and CMV-seropositive.

This clone came up a few times. Given a much more abundant clone one base away, this may be a read error. The chain couples TRBV11-2 to TRBJ2-1, with D perhaps TRBD2 (5 bases). The CDR3 runs 15 residues. Trimming stripped 5 bases from V and 2 bases from J, with 13 bases between. In germline, CDR1 is SGHAT, CDR2 FQNNGV. This CDR3 reads CASSQDSEAYNEQFF. As DNA, the CDR3 is TGTGCCAGCAGCCAAGATAGCGAAGCCTACAATGAGCAGTTCTTC.

In its sample, this clone was seen a few times. The rearrangement links TRBV2 to TRBJ2-1; D perhaps matches TRBD2 (5 bases). V was cut by 5 bases and J by 4 bases, with 15 bases left in between. From germline, CDR1 is SNHLY and CDR2 FYNNEI. The CDR3 consists of 15 residues. In DNA, the CDR3 is TGTGCCAGCAGTCAGAGCGAGGGAGCTTACAATGAGCAGTTCTTC. Encoded protein: CASSQSEGAYNEQFF.

The V call is TRBV9, the J call TRBJ1-4; no reliable D call. The CDR3 runs to 15 residues. Germline lookup yields CDR1 SGDLS and CDR2 YYNGEE. V was shortened by 0 bases and J by 8 bases, with 14 bases between the two germline ends. CDR3 nucleotide sequence: TGTGCCAGCAGCGTAGAACCAAGGCGAGGAGAAAAACTGTTTTTT. It specifies CASSVEPRRGEKLFF.

V gene TRBV6-6 combines with J gene TRBJ1-1, with D possibly matching TRBD1 (5 bases). Germline V gene data show CDR1 as MNHNY and CDR2 as SVGAGI (reference sequence). This CDR3 is built from 15 residues. Trimming stripped 0 bases from V and 7 bases from J, with 15 bases between. The chain's CDR3 is CASSYSVRALYEAFF. The CDR3 nucleotides are TGTGCCAGCAGTTACTCGGTCAGGGCATTGTATGAAGCTTTCTTT.

This chain joins TRBV5-1 and TRBJ1-1; TRBD1 matches at 9 bases. V trimming: 4 bases; J trimming: 0 bases; junction bases outside the gene matches: 10. The CDR3 runs to 17 residues. Germline lookup yields CDR1 SGHRS and CDR2 YFSETQ. The CDR3, as DNA: TGCGCCAGCAGCGTGGGACAGGGAGGAGGGTTGAACACTGAAGCTTTCTTT. This sequence encodes CASSVGQGGGLNTEAFF. Combining the CDR3 with reference TRBV5-1 and TRBJ1-1 gives the whole variable domain KAGVTQTPRYLIKTRGQQVTLSCSPISGHRSVSWYQQTPGQGLQFLFEYFSETQRNKGNFPGRFSGRQFSNSRSEMNVSTLELGDSALYLCASSVGQGGGLNTEAFFGQGTRLTVV.

This rearrangement joins TRBV7-2 to TRBJ2-7, with D possibly being TRBD2 (6 bases). V dropped 5 bases and J dropped 4 bases, with 12 bases sitting between them. The CDR3 has 13 residues. Germline loops: CDR1 SGHTA, CDR2 FQGNSA. The chain's CDR3 is CASSRRGTYEQYF. Written as DNA, the CDR3 is TGTGCCAGCAGCAGGCGGGGAACTTACGAGCAGTACTTC.

The rearrangement links TRBV5-1 to TRBJ1-5, with D possibly matching TRBD1 (6 bases). Trimming stripped 4 bases from V and 1 base from J, with 12 bases between. The germline gives CDR1 SGHRS, CDR2 YFSETQ. This CDR3 comprises 15 residues. The chain's CDR3 is CASSLRGDSNQPQHF. The CDR3 DNA is TGCGCCAGCAGCCTCAGGGGCGACAGCAATCAGCCCCAGCATTTT.

To note about this clone: In the same sample, other DNA sequences code for this CDR3. This chain links TRBV29-1 with TRBJ1-2, with D hard to call. V lost 4 bases, J lost 2 bases, and 8 bases lay in between. The germline V gene encodes CDR1 SQVTM and CDR2 ANQGSEA. This CDR3 spans 12 amino acids. Written as DNA, the CDR3 is TGCAGCGTTGGAGGCTCGAACTATGGCTACACCTTC. This codes for CSVGGSNYGYTF.

The V gene is TRBV9, the J gene TRBJ2-7, with 11 bases lining up with TRBD2. The CDR3 covers 13 residues. The V segment lost 7 bases and the J segment 3 bases; nucleotides outside the gene matches: 3. Per germline, CDR1 SGDLS and CDR2 YYNGEE. The DNA for the CDR3 is TGTGCCAGCGGTACTAGCGGGGGCTACGAGCAGTACTTC. Its translation is CASGTSGGYEQYF.

The V call is TRBV28, the J call TRBJ1-2; the match to TRBD1 covers 7 bases. CDR3 size: 14 residues. Germline V lookup: CDR1 MDHEN, CDR2 SYDVKM. Trimming removed 6 bases from V and 3 bases from J; junction bases left unmatched: 7. The DNA for the CDR3 is TGTGCCAGCAGATCAGGGGGAATTGACTATGGCTACACCTTC. Protein sequence: CASRSGGIDYGYTF.

This clone occurred once. The chain employs TRBV6-6 and TRBJ1-6; D unclear. Trimming removed 2 bases from V and 9 bases from J, with 11 bases in between. CDR3 length equals 14 residues. Germline assignment: CDR1 MNHNY and CDR2 SVGAGI (reference sequence). The CDR3 DNA follows: TGTGCCAGCAGTTACAAGGAACTAACTTCACCCCTCCACTTT. Its translation: CASSYKELTSPLHF.

This clone was seen a handful of times. The CDR3 DNA reads as TGCAGCGTTGTAGGGACAGTCTACGAGCAGTACTTC. Amino acids: CSVVGTVYEQYF. The rearrangement uses TRBV29-1 and TRBJ2-7; TRBD1 agrees at 7 bases. V shed 4 bases and J 3 bases; nucleotides not matched to a gene: 3. The CDR3 runs to 12 residues. Germline V gives CDR1 SQVTM, CDR2 ANQGSEA.

This clone was seen a single time. The V call is TRBV5-6, the J call TRBJ1-3, with 10 bases matching TRBD1. The length of the CDR3 is 17 residues. CDR1 is SGHDT and CDR2 is YYEEEE in the germline V gene. V lost 3 bases to trimming and J lost 1 base; unmatched junction nucleotides: 7. CDR3 DNA sequence: TGTGCCAGCAGCTCAGGGACAGGGGCCAAATCTGGAAACACCATATATTTT. Protein: CASSSGTGAKSGNTIYF.

The table lists this clone with a count of one. CDR3 sequence: CASSFHQTLNYGYTF. In DNA, the CDR3 is TGTGCCAGCAGTTTTCACCAGACATTGAACTATGGCTACACCTTC. The gene calls are TRBV28 and TRBJ1-2, with unresolved D. V shed 3 bases and J shed 2 bases, with 13 bases lying between them. The CDR3 is 15 residues long. From germline, CDR1 is MDHEN and CDR2 SYDVKM.

The rearrangement links TRBV5-6 to TRBJ1-3; 7 bases fit TRBD1. Looked up from germline, CDR1 is SGHDT and CDR2 is YYEEEE. With V trimmed by 1 base and J by 3 bases, 4 bases remained unmatched. This CDR3 comprises 15 residues. The CDR3 sequence: CASSLRQGRGNTIYF. The CDR3 bases are TGTGCCAGCAGCTTGAGACAGGGTCGTGGAAACACCATATATTTT.

This clone was recorded a few times. The J gene is TRBJ1-1, the V gene TRBV2; D is unresolved. CDR1 is SNHLY and CDR2 is FYNNEI in the germline V gene. The CDR3 loop spans 15 amino acids. The V end was cut by 1 base, the J end by 3 bases, with 12 bases between. Here the CDR3 reads CASSEDRMRDTEAFF. CDR3 coding DNA: TGTGCCAGCAGTGAAGATCGGATGAGGGACACTGAAGCTTTCTTT.

The chain is built from TRBV4-2 and TRBJ2-1, with 11 positions matching TRBD2. Germline V gene sequence: CDR1 LGHNA, CDR2 YNFKEQ. The CDR3 contains 15 residues. V gave up 4 bases and J gave up 9 bases; unmatched junction bases: 8. CDR3 nucleotide sequence: TGTGCCAGCAGCCCTAGCGGGGGGAGGACGGGTGAGCAGTTCTTC. This gives the protein CASSPSGGRTGEQFF.

The V call is TRBV5-1, the J call TRBJ1-1; possible D gene TRBD1, 5 bases. The V gene lost 0 bases and the J gene lost 3 bases, with 12 bases spanning the gap. Germline V CDR1 and CDR2: SGHRS, YFSETQ. The CDR3 has 15 residues. This CDR3 reads CASSLGPGGDTEAFF. Written as DNA, the CDR3 is TGCGCCAGCAGCTTGGGTCCGGGAGGGGACACTGAAGCTTTCTTT.

J is TRBJ1-4 and V is TRBV7-2, with TRBD1 identical over 8 bases. The trim removed 5 bases at V and 8 bases at J, leaving 1 base unmatched. This CDR3 comprises 12 residues. Germline V gene sequence: CDR1 SGHTA, CDR2 FQGNSA. For the CDR3, the DNA is TGTGCCAGCAGCCGGGACAGGGAAAAACTGTTTTTT. Translating gives CASSRDREKLFF.

The rearrangement links TRBV11-2 to TRBJ2-7; TRBD1 agrees at 9 bases. The CDR3 has 15 amino acids. Germline V gene data show CDR1 as SGHAT and CDR2 as FQNNGV. V dropped 4 bases and J dropped 7; count of bases not matched to a gene: 11. Written as DNA, the CDR3 is TGTGCCAGCAGCTCACCGGGACAGGGTTTGAGGGAGCAGTACTTC. Protein sequence: CASSSPGQGLREQYF.

The chain uses TRBV7-8 and TRBJ1-1; D ambiguous. The CDR3 consists of 17 residues. Trimming removed 5 bases from V and 0 bases from J, with 19 bases in between. Germline V gene lookup returns CDR1 SGHVS and CDR2 FQNEAQ. The CDR3 DNA sequence: TGTGCCAGCAGCCCTGAATCTACCGGGTACCTGAACACTGAAGCTTTCTTT. Its protein product is CASSPESTGYLNTEAFF.

In its sample, this clone was seen once. The V gene is TRBV27, the J gene TRBJ2-1; D might be TRBD1 (6 bases). CDR1 is MNHEY and CDR2 is SMNVEV in the germline V gene (reference sequence). The CDR3 totals 18 residues. The V and J ends lost 3 bases and 0 bases respectively, with 18 bases between them. CDR3 protein: CASSFQSTGPSSYNEQFF. In DNA, the CDR3 is TGTGCCAGCAGTTTCCAATCTACAGGGCCCAGCTCCTACAATGAGCAGTTCTTC.